The present entry profiles one T cell receptor (beta chain) with its context. Its antigen is still unknown. This sample was taken from a study of Ad26.COV2.S vaccination and SARS-CoV-2 variants. The study, taken as a whole, reports: Non-spike TCR breadth did not differ much between vaccine and placebo recipients. Total T cell responses may have been underestimated by the TCR breadth and depth analyses.

Sequencing was performed with immunoSEQ multiplex PCR; in TCRdb, only in-frame clones are kept and a portion is missing. The sample holds some 480,000 clones, around nine tenths seen once. J lost 2 bases, V lost 4 bases, and 8 bases had no gene match. The CDR3 consists of 16 residues. CDR1 is SGDLS, CDR2 YYNGEE, per germline. Treatment here: 15 to 20 received Ad26.COV2.S at low or high dose, single or two shots; several received placebo; per-sample allocation not given. After the first vaccine or placebo injection, samples were drawn on day 63. Material: peripheral blood, obtained in a trial of Ad26.COV2.S vaccine versus placebo. This rearrangement joins TRBV9 to TRBJ2-1, with 8 nucleotides matching TRBD2. This receptor was taken from a person between 18 and 60 years old who received the Ad26.COV2.S COVID-19 vaccine or a placebo. CDR3 sequence reads: CASSPNTGGTYNEQFF. In DNA, the CDR3 is TGTGCCAGCAGCCCTAACACGGGAGGGACCTACAATGAGCAGTTCTTC.